This is a list of T cell receptor beta chains from one sample in a study of blood T cells in healthy people across ages. MiXCR, applied by TCRdb to the 5' RACE reads, yields one record per CDR3 protein. This sample has around 1,900,000 distinct CDR3 sequences, with roughly 43% found just once. Specimen: blood. The receptors here all came from a human donor in good health. Each CDR3 is given without its conserved first and last residue.

cdr3_length v_call cdr3_aa
14 TRBV6-1 ASSSEVPTWGRTQY
12 TRBV12-3/TRBV12-4 ASSKGEDNSPLH
17 TRBV6-1 ASSEARDYGFYGGTEAF
14 TRBV7-6 ASSPLSGGVYNEQF
14 TRBV2 ASSERLAGNTDTQY
13 TRBV10-3 AISDLQGGGGKLF
10 TRBV24-1 ATSELGYEQY
14 TRBV19 ASSIRGRRGGNEQF
12 TRBV3-1 ASSQGSVYNEQF
13 TRBV6-5 ASRTSGGLSYEQY
10 TRBV11-2 ASSTAPITQY
11 TRBV20-1 SARYSGQETQY
12 TRBV7-2 ASSNDWGTDTQY
14 TRBV29-1 SVEMVAGEPQETQY
13 TRBV24-1 ATSDPGTGGEKRF
11 TRBV3-1 ASGTFSANGQF
14 TRBV15 ATSRDFTGSYNEQF
14 TRBV6-1 ASSGTTGEGNSPLH
11 TRBV7-7 ASSLRPEETQY
11 TRBV6-2/TRBV6-3 ASSSSGSLGYT
14 TRBV7-2 ASSLFGGGGAETQY
13 TRBV6-5 ASSYQGTGANIQY
16 TRBV12-3/TRBV12-4 AGSTTPLGGGYNQPQH
13 TRBV6-2/TRBV6-3 ASSYSGGPPDTQY
14 TRBV12-3/TRBV12-4 ASSSGNWVPNYEQY
14 TRBV20-1 SARDRAGGPGETQY
8 TRBV27 ASGIVEQY
14 TRBV9 ASSALSGQSYYEQY
13 TRBV29-1 SVSAPGGRQETQY
12 TRBV3-1 ASNLAAGGDTQY
13 TRBV10-3 AISERDGRDQPQH
12 TRBV21-1 ASTLGQLPDEAF
15 TRBV7-2 ASSNYPSGSLQETQY
12 TRBV29-1 SVDFGGPLNEQY
11 TRBV20-1 SARQGATDIQY
11 TRBV20-1 SARDRATGELF
11 TRBV29-1 SAKRRQTNGYT
11 TRBV27 ASKAGAGYGYT
14 TRBV7-2 ASSRPGGPGYNEQF
11 TRBV3-1 ASSPPGASPLH
15 TRBV11-2 ASSSRLAGGQGETQY
13 TRBV29-1 SVEGTDRANTEAF
12 TRBV15 ATSARNSNQPQH
11 TRBV7-3 ASSWDREDIQY
11 TRBV20-1 SGTRFLADTQY
14 TRBV7-2 ASSLRLGSSTDTQY
12 TRBV7-9 ATTSAPGDNEQF
13 TRBV7-2 ASSLTGGSLGEQY
13 TRBV9 ASSVAGAAAYEQY
12 TRBV20-1 SARERTNLRTQY
13 TRBV12-3/TRBV12-4 ASSRRGGELLEQY
12 TRBV7-2 ASSHGSRGFGYT
15 TRBV29-1 SARGTSGGAARNEQF